The sequence of this T cell receptor beta chain was determined in a study of shared T cell receptors in the human thymus (dated by TCRdb to the early 2020s). Broadly, across the study: The study examined how self-reactive, shared T-cell receptor alpha chains are generated in the human thymus.

Library preparation used the immunoSEQ multiplex PCR assay. Held by TCRdb, this immuneACCESS table contains in-frame sequences only and omits some clones. Under half of the omission traces to an unresolved V gene where checked; the cause of the rest is unknown. The sample table records some 700,000 clones; roughly 90% of these occur just once. About 0.01% of the sample lies in the top ten. This clone was found once. The antigen this receptor binds is unknown. Nothing much larger sits one base from this clone, and base qualities are not available. CDR1 SEHNR and CDR2 FQNEAQ are derived from the germline V gene (reference sequence). V was cut back by 0 bases and J by 3 bases, leaving a gap of 15 bases between them. Its CDR3 holds 17 amino acids, cysteine through phenylalanine. This entry keeps only the CDR3 DNA: 51 bases, framed from base 1. The same data also went into a second study, on human thymus T cells. As described in the second report: In Finland, the donors were immunologically healthy infants who were having open corrective cardiac surgery for congenital heart defects. Thymus tissue was obtained as surgical resects removed during corrective cardiac surgery. Usage of V and J gene segments appeared to be biased in both the thymic and the peripheral blood repertoires. Highly overlapping thymic TCR repertoires among unrelated individuals were reported in the related research. The study used about eight infant thymus samples plus four related peripheral blood samples to characterize TCR alpha and beta repertoires. The cohort included more than five male and a couple of female infants, with donor ages spanning 7 to 244 days. Thymocytes were released mechanically from tissue and stored at -70 °C as pellets of 10-30 million cells. A QIAsymphony instrument was used to extract genomic DNA from frozen cell pellets. The immunoSEQ multiplex PCR assay was used to amplify the TCRB and TCRAD loci from a standardized quantity of quality-controlled genomic DNA. The amplicons spanned the V(D)J region and were long enough to cover the CDR3 and allow V and J genes to be identified. The commercial immunoSEQ service was used to sequence amplicons on an Illumina platform. Corrections for primer bias and sequencing errors followed previously described methods, while TCRAD and TCRB definitions were based on the IMGT database. immunoSEQ Analyzer 3.0 and VDJTools were used for repertoire analysis, which covered basic statistics, V/J segment usage, diversity estimates, rarefaction and pairwise overlap. Chao1, ChaoE, Efron-Thisted, Shannon and inverse Simpson indices were used to estimate diversity, which was also estimated on datasets down-sampled to the smallest sample. For repertoire overlap, CDR3 nucleotide sequence, V gene and J gene had to match strictly, and clustering was done by Jaccard-based multidimensional scaling. On average, thymus samples yielded around 800,000 unique TCRB clonotypes, whereas blood samples yielded about 84,000.

The rearranged segments are TRBV7-9 and TRBJ1-5, with the D gene too uncertain to name. Sequenced input: thymocytes. The sequence was collected from a boy younger than two with a congenital heart defect. Donor details come from another sample of the same person, matched by shared clones. The CDR3 protein: CASSLALTGGANQPQHF. The DNA is as follows: TGTGCCAGCAGCTTAGCTTTGACGGGAGGCGCCAATCAGCCCCAGCATTTT.